This section outlines one T cell receptor beta chain sequence together with its context. Its antigen is currently unknown. The sample is drawn from a study of cytomegalovirus exposure and HLA in healthy donors. It was with 60 Vbeta and 13 Jbeta primers that the PCR ran. The repertoire was sequenced with immunoSEQ multiplex PCR; TCRdb's copy has only in-frame clones and lacks some. Found here are 110,000 to 150,000 clones; the top ten clones hold approximately 2.5%. The CDR3 spans 17 residues. Trimming left V 1 base short and J 3 bases short, with 15 bases between. Germline CDR1 is KGHSH and CDR2 is LQKENI. As for the donors, each was a healthy bone marrow donor. The study's findings and limits: It was likely that a cluster of highly shared sequence variants was a sequencing artifact. A few chains linked to CMV were shown in vitro to be specific for CMV antigens. In a later analysis, a missense DCLRE1C variant was linked to TCR beta V- and J-gene trimming.

The chain joins TRBV18 to TRBJ2-2; tentative D call: TRBD2 (6 bases). This TCR was recovered from a man in his forties or fifties in good health and CMV-seronegative. Input material: PBMCs. This CDR3 reads CASSPLGRGGHTGELFF. CDR3 DNA: TGTGCCAGCTCACCACTCGGGCGAGGAGGGCACACCGGGGAGCTGTTTTTT. Looking up the rest from reference TRBV18 and TRBJ2-2 gives the full variable domain: NAGVMQNPRHLVRRRGQEARLRCSPMKGHSHVYWYRQLPEEGLKFMVYLQKENIIDESGMPKERFSAEFPKEGPSILRIQQVVRGDSAAYFCASSPLGRGGHTGELFFGEGSRLTVL.